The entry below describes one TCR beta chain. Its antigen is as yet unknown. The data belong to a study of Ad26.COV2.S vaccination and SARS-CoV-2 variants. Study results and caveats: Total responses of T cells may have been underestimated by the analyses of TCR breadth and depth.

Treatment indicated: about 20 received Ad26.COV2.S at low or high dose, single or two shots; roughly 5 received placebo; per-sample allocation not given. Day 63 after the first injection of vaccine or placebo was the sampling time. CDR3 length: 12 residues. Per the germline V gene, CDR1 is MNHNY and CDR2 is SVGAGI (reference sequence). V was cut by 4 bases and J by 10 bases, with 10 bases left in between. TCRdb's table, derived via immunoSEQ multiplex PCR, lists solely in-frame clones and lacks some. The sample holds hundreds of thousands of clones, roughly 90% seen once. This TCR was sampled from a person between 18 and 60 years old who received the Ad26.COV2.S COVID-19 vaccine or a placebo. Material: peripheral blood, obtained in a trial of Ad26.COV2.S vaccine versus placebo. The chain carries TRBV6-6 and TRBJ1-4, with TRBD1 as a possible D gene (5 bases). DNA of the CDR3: TGTGCCAGCAGTTCTGATGGGGGAAAACTGTTTTTT. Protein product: CASSSDGGKLFF.